This T cell receptor beta chain was identified during a study of cytomegalovirus exposure and HLA in healthy donors. The germline gives CDR1 LNHNV, CDR2 YYDKDF (reference sequence). The CDR3 is 15 residues long. Trimming cost V 2 bases and J 8 bases; bases outside gene matches: 10. Use of 60 Vbeta and 13 Jbeta primers characterized the PCR. Authors' analysis steps: As a later analysis found, there were tens of millions of unique TCR beta chains, of which roughly 11 million were shared. Assay: immunoSEQ multiplex PCR; the TCRdb copy retains only in-frame clones and omits some. V, J and clone size reflect that table, while D and trimming were determined from the DNA. Of roughly 290,000 clones in the sample, roughly 89% were seen once.

The chain uses TRBV15 and TRBJ1-2; TRBD1 aligns across 8 bases. Sequencing was performed on PBMCs. The source is a woman aged 18-35 years in good health and CMV-seronegative. For the CDR3, the DNA is TGTGCCACCAGCAGATTACCGGACAGGGTTAGGGGCTACACCTTC. It encodes CATSRLPDRVRGYTF.